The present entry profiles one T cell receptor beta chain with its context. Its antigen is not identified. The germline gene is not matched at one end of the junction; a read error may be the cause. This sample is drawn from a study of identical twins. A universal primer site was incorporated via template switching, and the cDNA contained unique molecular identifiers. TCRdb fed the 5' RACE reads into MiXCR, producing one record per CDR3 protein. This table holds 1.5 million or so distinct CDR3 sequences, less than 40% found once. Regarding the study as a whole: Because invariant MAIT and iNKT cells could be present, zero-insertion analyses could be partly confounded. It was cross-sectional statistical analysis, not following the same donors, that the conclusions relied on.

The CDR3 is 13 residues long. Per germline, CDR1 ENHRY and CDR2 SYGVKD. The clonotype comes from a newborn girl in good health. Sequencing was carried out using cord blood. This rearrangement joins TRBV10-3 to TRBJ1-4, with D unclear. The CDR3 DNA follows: TGTGCCATCGGGCCAGACCCTAATGAAAAACCGTTTTTT. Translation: CAIGPDPNEKPFF.